The rows below give T cell receptor beta chains drawn from one sample of a study of cytomegalovirus exposure and HLA in healthy donors. Generated by immunoSEQ multiplex PCR, the TCRdb table keeps only in-frame clones and is missing some. This table holds under 200,000 clones, 60% to 85% found once. The sample taken for sequencing was PBMCs. The receptors shown here come from a female donor in good health and CMV-seronegative. Both conserved end residues are part of each CDR3. Fields, in order: V gene, D gene, clone size, J gene, CDR3 DNA, CDR3 protein. A D gene is named only where the DNA matches it firmly. The size field is filled for only some rows; it gives once, few, many or a size class.

TRBV28,.,.,TRBJ2-2,TGTGCCAGCAGTTTAGGGAGCGGCCACACCGGGGAGCTGTTTTTT,CASSLGSGHTGELFF
TRBV28,.,once,TRBJ1-1,TGTGCCAGCAGTTTAGATGTCGGGGGAGTGAGGAACACTGAAGCTTTCTTT,CASSLDVGGVRNTEAFF
TRBV7-7,.,few,TRBJ2-7,TGTGCTAGCAGCTCGTCGGGATCGGTAGGCGAGCAGTACTTC,CASSSSGSVGEQYF
TRBV27,.,.,TRBJ1-1,TGTGCCAGCAGTTTATACAGAGAGAACACTGAAGCTTTCTTT,CASSLYRENTEAFF
TRBV4-2,TRBD1,.,TRBJ1-5,TGTGCCAGCAGCCAAGACGGGACAGGAGGCAATCAGCCCCAGCATTTT,CASSQDGTGGNQPQHF
TRBV19,TRBD1,.,TRBJ1-6,TGTGCCAGTAGTATTGGGACAGATAATTCACCCCTCCACTTT,CASSIGTDNSPLHF
TRBV4-1,.,.,TRBJ1-5,TGCGCCAGCAGCCAAGATGCGGGGCGCGGGTCAAGCAATCAGCCCCAGCATTTT,CASSQDAGRGSSNQPQHF
TRBV19,TRBD1,.,TRBJ1-5,TGTGCCAGTAGGGGACAGTTACTTGGCAATCAGCCCCAGCATTTT,CASRGQLLGNQPQHF
TRBV27,TRBD2,.,TRBJ2-5,TGTGCCAGCACCTTTAGCGGGGGGATCCAAGAGACCCAGTACTTC,CASTFSGGIQETQYF
TRBV11-1,.,.,TRBJ2-7,TGTGCCAGCAGCTTAGTCCAGGTCTACGAGCAGTACTTC,CASSLVQVYEQYF
TRBV5-4,.,.,TRBJ2-1,TGTGCCAGCACCGGGACTCCTACGGGCTCCTACAATGAGCAGTTCTTC,CASTGTPTGSYNEQFF
TRBV19,TRBD1,.,TRBJ1-1,TGTGCCAGTAGCCGTTATACAGGGGGCGTGGGCACTGAAGCTTTCTTT,CASSRYTGGVGTEAFF
TRBV4-1,TRBD2,.,TRBJ2-1,TGCGCCAGCAGCCAATCTTCTCACAGGACTAGCGGCTACAATGAGCAGTTCTTC,CASSQSSHRTSGYNEQFF
TRBV11-2,TRBD1,.,TRBJ1-1,TGTGCCAGCAGCCCCCGGACAGGGGGCGGAAGCACTGAAGCTTTCTTT,CASSPRTGGGSTEAFF
TRBV7-9,.,.,TRBJ2-5,TGTGCCAGCAGCGCCACCGGTTTGCGAGGAGAGACCCAGTACTTC,CASSATGLRGETQYF
TRBV6-4,TRBD2,.,TRBJ2-1,TGTGCCAGCAGCCTGCGGGGGTACGCCGAACAGTTCTTC,CASSLRGYAEQFF
TRBV6-5,.,.,TRBJ2-7,TGTGCCAGCAGTTACTCAAGGGGATACGAGCAGTACTTC,CASSYSRGYEQYF
TRBV2,.,.,TRBJ2-1,TGTGCCAGCTCGGGGCAAGCGGGTGGTGAGCAGTTCTTC,CASSGQAGGEQFF
TRBV19,.,.,TRBJ1-5,TGTGCCAGTAGTATAGATCAAAGGGGGCCCCAGCATTTT,CASSIDQRGPQHF
TRBV12-5,.,.,TRBJ1-1,TGTGCTAGTGCCCCCGTGGCCTCTGAAGCTTTCTTT,CASAPVASEAFF
TRBV5-1,.,.,TRBJ1-5,TGCGCCAGCAGCTTGGGGACAGGCAATCAGCCCCAGCATTTT,CASSLGTGNQPQHF
TRBV7-2,TRBD2,.,TRBJ2-5,TGTGCCAGCAGCATATACGAGCGGGGGCAAGAGACCCAGTACTTC,CASSIYERGQETQYF
TRBV23-1,TRBD1,.,TRBJ1-4,TGCGCCAGCCCCTTCCCGGGACAGCCTCAAAAGACTAATGAAAAACTGTTTTTT,CASPFPGQPQKTNEKLFF
TRBV7-3,TRBD1,.,TRBJ2-5,TGTGCCAGCAGCTTAAAGGGGGGACAGGCAGGGATAAAGACCCAGTACTTC,CASSLKGGQAGIKTQYF
TRBV18,TRBD2,once,TRBJ2-3,TGTGCCAGCTCACCACGGCCTAGCGGGACTAGCACAGATACGCAGTATTTT,CASSPRPSGTSTDTQYF
TRBV9,TRBD2,.,TRBJ2-1,TGTGCCAGCAGCCATACTAGCGGGGCGTACAATGAGCAGTTCTTC,CASSHTSGAYNEQFF
TRBV7-9,TRBD1,.,TRBJ1-3,TGTGCCAGCAGCTTAGAAGGGGGCCTCTCTGGAAACACCATATATTTT,CASSLEGGLSGNTIYF
TRBV5-1,.,.,TRBJ2-3,TGCGCCAGCGGACTTACGGGGGTTTCCCCCAAGGATACGCAGTATTTT,CASGLTGVSPKDTQYF
TRBV30,TRBD1,once,TRBJ1-5,TGTGCCTGGAGTGTCCCACAGGGGACCCATCAGCCCCAGCATTTT,CAWSVPQGTHQPQHF
TRBV15,TRBD1,.,TRBJ1-5,TGTGCCACCTCCCAGGGGGAGATAGGCAATCAGCCCCAGCATTTT,CATSQGEIGNQPQHF
TRBV5-1,.,once,TRBJ2-7,TGCGCCAGCAGCTCCGGGACAAATATTTACTACGAGCAGTACTTC,CASSSGTNIYYEQYF
TRBV7-2,TRBD2,.,TRBJ2-1,TGTGCCAGCAGTTTTACTAGCGGGGGGGCGAGTGAGCAGTTCTTC,CASSFTSGGASEQFF
TRBV7-9,TRBD1,once,TRBJ2-7,TGTGCCAGCGGGGACAGAAACTTAATCTACGAGCAGTACTTC,CASGDRNLIYEQYF
TRBV28,.,.,TRBJ1-1,TGTGCCAGCACACAGAACACTGAAGCTTTCTTT,CASTQNTEAFF
TRBV27,TRBD2,few,TRBJ2-7,TGTGCCAGCAGCCGGGGGGGTCCGTCCGAGCAGTACTTC,CASSRGGPSEQYF
TRBV6-5,TRBD1,.,TRBJ1-6,TGTGCCAGCAGTTGGGGGACAGGGGTGTATAATTCACCCCTCCACTTT,CASSWGTGVYNSPLHF
TRBV18,TRBD1,.,TRBJ2-7,TGTGCCAGCTCACCACCGGTTGGACAGGGGTCATTTCCCTACGAGCAGTACTTC,CASSPPVGQGSFPYEQYF
TRBV5-6,.,.,TRBJ1-6,TGTGCCAGCAGCTCTAGACAGATGACATATAATTCACCCCTCCACTTT,CASSSRQMTYNSPLHF
TRBV5-6,TRBD1,once,TRBJ1-5,TGTGCCAGCAGCTTGTCGGACAGGGGGACTCAGCCCCAGCATTTT,CASSLSDRGTQPQHF
TRBV14,TRBD2,.,TRBJ2-3,TGTGCCAGCAGCGAGGGACTAGCGGCCGGGGCAGATACGCAGTATTTT,CASSEGLAAGADTQYF
TRBV28,TRBD1,once,TRBJ2-3,TGTGCCGCGCAGGACAGGCCCACAGATACGCAGTATTTT,CAAQDRPTDTQYF
TRBV6-6,TRBD1,.,TRBJ1-5,TGTGCCAGCAGTCGAGGACAGGTTAATAATCAGCCCCAGCATTTT,CASSRGQVNNQPQHF
TRBV4-1,.,.,TRBJ1-2,TGCGCCAGCAGCCATGAGGGTGGCTATGGCTACACCTTC,CASSHEGGYGYTF
TRBV9,.,.,TRBJ1-3,TGTGCCAGCAGCCTGAGACTGCTCAACTCTGGAAACACCATATATTTT,CASSLRLLNSGNTIYF
TRBV15,.,.,TRBJ1-1,TGTGCCACCAGCAGAGCTATTGGGACACCGAGGGACACTGAAGCTTTCTTT,CATSRAIGTPRDTEAFF
TRBV5-6,.,.,TRBJ2-4,TGTGCCAGCAGCTCTATTCAGGGATCTAAAAACATTCAGTACTTC,CASSSIQGSKNIQYF
TRBV28,TRBD1,.,TRBJ1-2,TGTGCCAGCAGTTTAACATCAGGGGGAGATGGCTACACCTTC,CASSLTSGGDGYTF
TRBV27,TRBD1,once,TRBJ1-6,TGTGCCAGCAGTGTGACAGGGAAAAATTCACCCCTCCACTTT,CASSVTGKNSPLHF
TRBV15,.,once,TRBJ1-2,TGTGCCACCAGCACTAATTTATGGGCTCCTACATATGGCTACACCTTC,CATSTNLWAPTYGYTF
TRBV7-9,TRBD2,.,TRBJ2-7,TGTGCCAGCAGCTTAGCTAGCGGGAGGGACGAGCAGTACTTC,CASSLASGRDEQYF
TRBV19,TRBD1,few,TRBJ1-4,TGTGCCACGGGACAGGGGAGTGCAACTAATGAAAAACTGTTTTTT,CATGQGSATNEKLFF
TRBV6-1,.,.,TRBJ2-7,TGTGCCAGCAGTGAAGGCGTTAGTCCCATCAACGAGCAGTACTTC,CASSEGVSPINEQYF
TRBV11-3,TRBD2,.,TRBJ2-7,TGTGCCAGCAGCATGGGACTAGCGGGAGGGCCAGGCGAGCAGTACTTC,CASSMGLAGGPGEQYF
TRBV19,TRBD1,.,TRBJ2-7,TGTGCCAGTAGGACAGGGGAATGGTCCGGGGAGCAGTACTTC,CASRTGEWSGEQYF